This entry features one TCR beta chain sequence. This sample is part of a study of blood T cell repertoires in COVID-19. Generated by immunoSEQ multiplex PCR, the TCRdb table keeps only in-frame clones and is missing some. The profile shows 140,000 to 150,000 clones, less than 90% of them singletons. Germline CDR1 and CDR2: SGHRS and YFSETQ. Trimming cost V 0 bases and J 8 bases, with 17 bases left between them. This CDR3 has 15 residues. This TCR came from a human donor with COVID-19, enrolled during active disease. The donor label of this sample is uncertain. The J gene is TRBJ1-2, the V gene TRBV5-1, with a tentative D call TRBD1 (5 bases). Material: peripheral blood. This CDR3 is CASSLELGGTRGYTF. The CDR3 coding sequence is TGCGCCAGCAGCTTGGAATTGGGGGGTACGAGGGGCTACACCTTC. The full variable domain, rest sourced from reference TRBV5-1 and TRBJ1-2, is KAGVTQTPRYLIKTRGQQVTLSCSPISGHRSVSWYQQTPGQGLQFLFEYFSETQRNKGNFPGRFSGRQFSNSRSEMNVSTLELGDSALYLCASSLELGGTRGYTFGSGTRLTVV.